This T cell receptor beta chain was recorded in a study of glioma-infiltrating T cells. Study in general: Blood libraries targeted roughly 4.5- to 11-fold coverage of 900,000 to 1,000,000 T cells. Study conclusions and caveats: Signature shared blood CDR3 motifs were enriched in low-divergence and depleted in high-divergence patients.

With respect to this clonotype: Its antigen remains unidentified. One base away lies a much larger clone, so this may be a sequencing read error.

In germline, CDR1 is MDHEN, CDR2 SYDVKM. The CDR3 covers 15 residues. Using RNA template, CDR3s of TCR alpha and beta were amplified with iRepertoire arm-PCR. Via MiXCR, TCRdb re-called the multiplex PCR reads, giving one row per CDR3 protein. The sample lists more than 300,000 distinct CDR3 sequences; around 38% were seen once. Source material: glioma tissue, nonneoplastic brain tissue, or PBMCs (not recorded which). The chain joins TRBV28 to TRBJ1-5, with 10 bases aligning to TRBD1. This sequence was found in a human donor with low-grade glioma or glioblastoma, undergoing nonglioma brain surgery, or in good health (not recorded which). The CDR3 DNA reads as TGTGACAGCAGTTGGACAGGGGGTGGGAATCAGCCCCAGCATTTT. It codes for CDSSWTGGGNQPQHF.